The TCR beta chain under discussion was sequenced for a study of blood T cell repertoires in COVID-19. Study information: Specimens from acute and convalescent COVID-19 originated in the United States, Italy and Spain.

The trim removed 1 base at V and 5 bases at J, leaving 5 bases unmatched. Germline V gives CDR1 SGHRS, CDR2 YFSETQ. This CDR3 has 14 residues. Sequencing was performed with immunoSEQ multiplex PCR; in TCRdb, only in-frame clones are kept and a portion is missing. This sample has under 350,000 clones, with 75% to 90% found just once. The rearrangement uses TRBV5-1 and TRBJ2-7; 8 bases fit TRBD1. Sequenced sample: PBMCs or T cells enriched from blood (not recorded which). The sequence derives from a woman aged 40 to 50 who had recovered from COVID-19. DNA for the CDR3: TGCGCCAGCAGCTTGTCCGGGACAGGCCACGAGCAGTACTTC. Its translation is CASSLSGTGHEQYF.